This section outlines one TCR beta chain sequence together with its context. Its antigen is not known. The length of the CDR3 is 16 residues. V was clipped by 3 bases and J by 0 bases, with 12 bases between them. Germline V gives CDR1 SNHLY, CDR2 FYNNEI. These data originate in a study of cytomegalovirus exposure and HLA in healthy donors. Study-level information: Counted in an early data release were about 85 million unique TCRs from HLA-typed donors.

Both 60 Vbeta primers and 13 Jbeta primers went into the PCR. The assay was immunoSEQ multiplex PCR, and TCRdb's table has in-frame clones only and misses some. This sample yields about 110,000 clones, of which 60% to 85% are seen a single time; approximately 5.1% belongs to the top ten. Overall study results and limits: CMV serostatus was the sole immune exposure information available. The productive fraction for most TCR beta V segments was about 87% or about 30% in an earlier analysis. There were a few CMV-associated chains whose specificity for CMV antigens was confirmed in vitro.

Sequenced material: PBMCs. The chain couples TRBV2 to TRBJ2-1; D may be TRBD2 (5 bases). The TCR was taken from a male donor in good health and CMV-seronegative. The CDR3 here is CASSDRRGSSYNEQFF. The CDR3 coding sequence is TGTGCCAGCAGTGATCGTCGGGGAAGCTCCTACAATGAGCAGTTCTTC.